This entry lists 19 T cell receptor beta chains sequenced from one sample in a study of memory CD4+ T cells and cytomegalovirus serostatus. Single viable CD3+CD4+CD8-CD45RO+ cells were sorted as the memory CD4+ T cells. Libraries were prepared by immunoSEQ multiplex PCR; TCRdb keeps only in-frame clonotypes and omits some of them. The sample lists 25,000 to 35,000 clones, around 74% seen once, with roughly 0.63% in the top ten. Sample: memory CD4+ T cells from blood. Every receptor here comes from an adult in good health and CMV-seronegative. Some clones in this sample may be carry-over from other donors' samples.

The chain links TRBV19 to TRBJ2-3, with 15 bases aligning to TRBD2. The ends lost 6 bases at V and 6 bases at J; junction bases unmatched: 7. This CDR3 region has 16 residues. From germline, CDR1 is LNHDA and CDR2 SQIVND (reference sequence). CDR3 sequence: CASRAWTSGGADTQYF. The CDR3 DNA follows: TGTGCCAGTAGAGCGTGGACTAGCGGGGGGGCGGATACGCAGTATTTT.

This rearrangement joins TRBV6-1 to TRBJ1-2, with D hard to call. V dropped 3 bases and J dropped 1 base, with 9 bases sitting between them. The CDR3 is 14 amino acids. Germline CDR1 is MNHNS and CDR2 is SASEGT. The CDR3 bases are TGTGCCAGCAGTGATAACAGCTTTAACTATGGCTACACCTTC. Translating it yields CASSDNSFNYGYTF.

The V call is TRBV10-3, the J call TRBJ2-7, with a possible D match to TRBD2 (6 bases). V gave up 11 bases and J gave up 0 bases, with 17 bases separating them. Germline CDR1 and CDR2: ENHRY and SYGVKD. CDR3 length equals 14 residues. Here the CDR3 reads CAVSQGLSSYEQYF. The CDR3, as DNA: TGTGCCGTATCTCAGGGACTTAGCTCCTACGAGCAGTACTTC.

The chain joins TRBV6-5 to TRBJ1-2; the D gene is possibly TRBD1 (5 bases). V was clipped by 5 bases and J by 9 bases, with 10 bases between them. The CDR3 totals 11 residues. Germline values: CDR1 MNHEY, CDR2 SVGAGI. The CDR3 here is CASSTGSSYTF. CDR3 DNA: TGTGCCAGCAGTACAGGTTCTAGCTACACCTTC.

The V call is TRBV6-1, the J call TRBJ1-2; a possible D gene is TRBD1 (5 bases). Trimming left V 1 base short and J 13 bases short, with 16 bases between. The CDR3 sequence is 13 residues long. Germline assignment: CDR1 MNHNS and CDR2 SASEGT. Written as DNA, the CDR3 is TGTGCCAGCAGTGAAGGATTCAGGTTTGGGGGCACCTTC. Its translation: CASSEGFRFGGTF.

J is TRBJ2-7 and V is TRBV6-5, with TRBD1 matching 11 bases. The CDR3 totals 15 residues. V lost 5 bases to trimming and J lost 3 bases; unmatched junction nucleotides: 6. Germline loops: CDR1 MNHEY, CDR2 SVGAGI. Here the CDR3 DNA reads TGTGCCAGCAGTGCCGGGACAGGGGGATTCTACGAGCAGTACTTC. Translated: CASSAGTGGFYEQYF.

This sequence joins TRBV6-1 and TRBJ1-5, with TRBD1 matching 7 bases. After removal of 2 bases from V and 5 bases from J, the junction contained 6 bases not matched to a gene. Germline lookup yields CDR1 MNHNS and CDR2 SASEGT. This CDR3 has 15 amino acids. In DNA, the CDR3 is TGTGCCAGCAGTGAAACAGGGGCATTGTATCAGCCCCAGCATTTT. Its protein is CASSETGALYQPQHF.

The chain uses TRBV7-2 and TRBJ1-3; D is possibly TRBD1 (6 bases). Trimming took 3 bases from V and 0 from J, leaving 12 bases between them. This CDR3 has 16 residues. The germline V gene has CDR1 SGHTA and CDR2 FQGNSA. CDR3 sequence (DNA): TGTGCCAGCAGCTTTAGGACAGCCGACTCTGGAAACACCATATATTTT. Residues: CASSFRTADSGNTIYF.

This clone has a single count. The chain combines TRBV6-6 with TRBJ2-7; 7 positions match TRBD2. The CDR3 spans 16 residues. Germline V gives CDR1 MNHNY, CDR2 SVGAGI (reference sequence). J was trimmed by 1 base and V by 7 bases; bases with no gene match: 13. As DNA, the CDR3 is TGTGCCAGCACCAGGGCCCCAGCGGGGAATTCCTACGAGCAGTACTTC. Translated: CASTRAPAGNSYEQYF.

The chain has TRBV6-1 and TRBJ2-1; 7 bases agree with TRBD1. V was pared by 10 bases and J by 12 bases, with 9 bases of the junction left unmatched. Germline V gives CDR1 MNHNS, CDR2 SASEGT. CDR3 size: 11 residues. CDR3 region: CAITDRVRQFF. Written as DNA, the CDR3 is TGTGCCATCACCGACAGGGTAAGGCAGTTCTTC.

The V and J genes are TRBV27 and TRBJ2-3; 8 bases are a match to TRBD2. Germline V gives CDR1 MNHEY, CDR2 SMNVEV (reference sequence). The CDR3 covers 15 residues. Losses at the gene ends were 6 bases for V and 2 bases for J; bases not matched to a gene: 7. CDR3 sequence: CASSLSGAITDTQYF. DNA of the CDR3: TGTGCCAGCAGCCTTAGCGGGGCGATCACAGATACGCAGTATTTT.

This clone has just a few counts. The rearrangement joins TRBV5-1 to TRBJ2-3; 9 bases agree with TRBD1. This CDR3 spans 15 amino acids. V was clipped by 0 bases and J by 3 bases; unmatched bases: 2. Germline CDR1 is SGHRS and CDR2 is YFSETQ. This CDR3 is CASSLEDRGTDTQYF. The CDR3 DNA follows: TGCGCCAGCAGCTTGGAGGACAGGGGAACAGATACGCAGTATTTT. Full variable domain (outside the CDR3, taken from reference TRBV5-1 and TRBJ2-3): KAGVTQTPRYLIKTRGQQVTLSCSPISGHRSVSWYQQTPGQGLQFLFEYFSETQRNKGNFPGRFSGRQFSNSRSEMNVSTLELGDSALYLCASSLEDRGTDTQYFGPGTRLTVL.

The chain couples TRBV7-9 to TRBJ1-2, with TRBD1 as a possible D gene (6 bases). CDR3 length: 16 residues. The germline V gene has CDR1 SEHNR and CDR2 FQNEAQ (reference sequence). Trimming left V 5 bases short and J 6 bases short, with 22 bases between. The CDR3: CASSPGAALVPHGYTF. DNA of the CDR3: TGTGCCAGCAGCCCAGGGGCAGCACTAGTACCCCATGGCTACACCTTC.

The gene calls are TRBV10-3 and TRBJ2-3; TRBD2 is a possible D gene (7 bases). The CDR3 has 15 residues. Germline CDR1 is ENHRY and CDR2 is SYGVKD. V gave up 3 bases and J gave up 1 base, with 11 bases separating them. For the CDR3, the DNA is TGTGCCATCAGTGAAGGCGGGGGCCGCACAGATACGCAGTATTTT. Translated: CAISEGGGRTDTQYF.

The CDR3 sequence is CATSRDTPGGQYF. For the CDR3, the DNA is TGTGCCACCAGCAGAGATACCCCCGGGGGTCAGTACTTC. This chain uses TRBV15 with TRBJ2-7, with D tentatively TRBD2 (6 bases). The CDR3 consists of 13 residues. Trimming pared 0 bases from V and 10 bases from J, leaving 13 bases between. The germline CDR1 and CDR2 sequences are LNHNV and YYDKDF (reference sequence).

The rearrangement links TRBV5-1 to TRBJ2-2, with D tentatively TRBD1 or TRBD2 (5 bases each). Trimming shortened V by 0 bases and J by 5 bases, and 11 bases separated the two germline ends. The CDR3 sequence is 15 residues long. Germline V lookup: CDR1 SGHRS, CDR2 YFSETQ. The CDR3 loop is CASSLDGGFTGELFF. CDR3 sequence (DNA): TGCGCCAGCAGCTTGGATGGGGGTTTTACCGGGGAGCTGTTTTTT.

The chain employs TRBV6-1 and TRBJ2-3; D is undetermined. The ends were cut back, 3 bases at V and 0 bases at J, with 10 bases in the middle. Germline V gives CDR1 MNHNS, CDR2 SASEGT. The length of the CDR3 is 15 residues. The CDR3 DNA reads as TGTGCCAGCAGTGACAGCCCGTTTAGCACAGATACGCAGTATTTT. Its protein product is CASSDSPFSTDTQYF.

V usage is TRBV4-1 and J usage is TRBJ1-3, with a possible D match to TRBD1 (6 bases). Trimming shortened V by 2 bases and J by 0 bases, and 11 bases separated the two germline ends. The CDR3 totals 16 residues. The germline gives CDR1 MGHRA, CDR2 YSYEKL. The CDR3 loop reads CASSQQQGLSGNTIYF. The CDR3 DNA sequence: TGCGCCAGCAGCCAACAACAGGGTCTCTCTGGAAACACCATATATTTT.

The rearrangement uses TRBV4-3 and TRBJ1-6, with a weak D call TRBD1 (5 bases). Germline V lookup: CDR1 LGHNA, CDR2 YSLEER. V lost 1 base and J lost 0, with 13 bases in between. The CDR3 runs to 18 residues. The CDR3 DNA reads TGCGCCAGCAGCCAAGCTTCAGGGACGAGCTCCTATAATTCACCCCTCCACTTT. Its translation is CASSQASGTSSYNSPLHF.